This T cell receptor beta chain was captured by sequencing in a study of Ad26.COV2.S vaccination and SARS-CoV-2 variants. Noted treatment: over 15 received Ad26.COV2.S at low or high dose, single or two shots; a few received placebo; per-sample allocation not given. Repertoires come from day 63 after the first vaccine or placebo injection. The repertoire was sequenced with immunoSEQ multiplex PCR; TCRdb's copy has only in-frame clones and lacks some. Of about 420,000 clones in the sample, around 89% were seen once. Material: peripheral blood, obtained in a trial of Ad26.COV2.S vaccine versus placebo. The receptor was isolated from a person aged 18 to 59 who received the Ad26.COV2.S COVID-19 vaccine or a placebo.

CDR3 bases: TGTGCCAGGCCACAGGGGGCAGACACAGATACGCAGTATTTT. It codes for CARPQGADTDTQYF. V gene TRBV2 combines with J gene TRBJ2-3; TRBD1 aligns across 9 bases. The V segment lost 9 bases and the J segment 2 bases; nucleotides outside the gene matches: 6. The CDR3 consists of 14 residues. Germline CDR1 is SNHLY and CDR2 is FYNNEI. Together with reference TRBV2 and TRBJ2-3, the CDR3 gives the full variable domain: EPEVTQTPSHQVTQMGQEVILRCVPISNHLYFYWYRQILGQKVEFLVSFYNNEISEKSEIFDDQFSVERPDGSNFTLKIRSTKLEDSAMYFCARPQGADTDTQYFGPGTRLTVL.